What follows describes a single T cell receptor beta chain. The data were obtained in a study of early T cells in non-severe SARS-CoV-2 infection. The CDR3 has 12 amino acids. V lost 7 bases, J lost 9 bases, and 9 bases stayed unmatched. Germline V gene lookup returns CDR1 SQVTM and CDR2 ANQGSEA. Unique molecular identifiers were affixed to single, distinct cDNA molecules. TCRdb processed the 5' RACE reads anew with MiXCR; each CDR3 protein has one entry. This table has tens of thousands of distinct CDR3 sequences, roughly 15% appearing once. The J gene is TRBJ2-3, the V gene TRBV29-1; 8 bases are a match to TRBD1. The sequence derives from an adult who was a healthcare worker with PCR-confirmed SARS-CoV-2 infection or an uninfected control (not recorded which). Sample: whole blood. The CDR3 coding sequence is TGCAGCGCTGACAGGGGTCCAAAGACGCAGTATTTT. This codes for CSADRGPKTQYF.